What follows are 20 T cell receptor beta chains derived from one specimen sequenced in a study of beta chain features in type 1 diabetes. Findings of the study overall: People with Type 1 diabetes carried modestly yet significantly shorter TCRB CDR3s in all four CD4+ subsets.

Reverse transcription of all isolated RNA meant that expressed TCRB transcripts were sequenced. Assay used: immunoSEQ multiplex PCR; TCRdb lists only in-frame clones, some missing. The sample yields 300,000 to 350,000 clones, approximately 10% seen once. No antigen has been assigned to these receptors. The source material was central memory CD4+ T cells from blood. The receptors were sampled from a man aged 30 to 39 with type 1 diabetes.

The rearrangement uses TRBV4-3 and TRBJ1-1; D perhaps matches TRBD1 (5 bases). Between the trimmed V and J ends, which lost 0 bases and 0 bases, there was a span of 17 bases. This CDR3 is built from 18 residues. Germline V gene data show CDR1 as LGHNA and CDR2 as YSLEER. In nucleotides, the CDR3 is TGCGCCAGCAGCCAAGACCTTCCTGGCGGCAGGGTGAACACTGAAGCTTTCTTT. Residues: CASSQDLPGGRVNTEAFF.

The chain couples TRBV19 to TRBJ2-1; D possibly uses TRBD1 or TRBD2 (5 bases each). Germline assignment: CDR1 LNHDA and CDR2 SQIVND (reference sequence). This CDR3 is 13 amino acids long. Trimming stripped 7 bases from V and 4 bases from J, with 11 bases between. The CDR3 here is CASTGRGYNEQFF. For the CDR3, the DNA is TGTGCCAGTACGGGACGGGGTTACAATGAGCAGTTCTTC. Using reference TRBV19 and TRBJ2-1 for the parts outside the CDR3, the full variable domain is DGGITQSPKYLFRKEGQNVTLSCEQNLNHDAMYWYRQDPGQGLRLIYYSQIVNDFQKGDIAEGYSVSREKKESFPLTVTSAQKNPTAFYLCASTGRGYNEQFFGPGTRLTVL.

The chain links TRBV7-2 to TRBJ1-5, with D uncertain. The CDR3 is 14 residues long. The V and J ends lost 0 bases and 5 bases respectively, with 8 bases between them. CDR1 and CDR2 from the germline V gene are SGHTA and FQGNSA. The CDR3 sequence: CASSLAPEHQPQHF. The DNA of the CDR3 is TGTGCCAGCAGCTTAGCGCCAGAGCATCAGCCCCAGCATTTT.

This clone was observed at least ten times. The CDR3 spells CASSLSSVYNEQFF. DNA of the CDR3: TGTGCCAGCAGCTTGTCTAGTGTCTACAATGAGCAGTTCTTC. The chain combines TRBV7-9 with TRBJ2-1; D gene unclear. V lost 3 bases and J 3 bases, leaving 9 bases between the germline ends. Germline loops: CDR1 SEHNR, CDR2 FQNEAQ (reference sequence). This CDR3 is built from 14 residues.

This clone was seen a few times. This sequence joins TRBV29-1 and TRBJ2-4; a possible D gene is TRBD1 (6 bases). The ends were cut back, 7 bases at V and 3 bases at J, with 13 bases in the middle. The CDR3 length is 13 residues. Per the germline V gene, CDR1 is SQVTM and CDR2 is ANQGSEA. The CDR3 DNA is TGCAGCGCCCGGGACATGGGCAAAAACATTCAGTACTTC. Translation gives CSARDMGKNIQYF.

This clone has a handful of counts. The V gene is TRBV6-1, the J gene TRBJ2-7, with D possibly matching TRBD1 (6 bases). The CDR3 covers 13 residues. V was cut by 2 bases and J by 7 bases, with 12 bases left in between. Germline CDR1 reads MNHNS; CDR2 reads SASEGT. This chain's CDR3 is CASSEIGQGEQYF. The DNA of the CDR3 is TGTGCCAGCAGTGAAATTGGCCAGGGGGAGCAGTACTTC.

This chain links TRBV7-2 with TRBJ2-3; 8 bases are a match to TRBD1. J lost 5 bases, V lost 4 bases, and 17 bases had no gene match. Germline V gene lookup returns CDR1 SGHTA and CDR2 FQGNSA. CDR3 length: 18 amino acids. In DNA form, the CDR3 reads TGTGCCAGCAGCTCGCCTCAGGCGGCCAGGGGGCGAGGAGATACGCAGTATTTT. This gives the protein CASSSPQAARGRGDTQYF.

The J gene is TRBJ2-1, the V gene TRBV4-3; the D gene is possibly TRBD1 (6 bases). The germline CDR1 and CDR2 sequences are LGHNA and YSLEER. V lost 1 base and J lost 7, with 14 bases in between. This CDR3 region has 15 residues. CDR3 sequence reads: CASSQAETGRNEQFF. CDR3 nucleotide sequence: TGCGCCAGCAGCCAAGCGGAGACAGGCAGAAATGAGCAGTTCTTC.

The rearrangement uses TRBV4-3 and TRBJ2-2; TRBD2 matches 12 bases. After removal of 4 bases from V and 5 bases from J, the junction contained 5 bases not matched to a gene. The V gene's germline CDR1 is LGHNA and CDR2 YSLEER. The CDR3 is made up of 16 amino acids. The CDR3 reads CASSPSSGGGTGELFF. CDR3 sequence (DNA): TGCGCCAGCAGCCCCTCTAGCGGGGGGGGAACCGGGGAGCTGTTTTTT.

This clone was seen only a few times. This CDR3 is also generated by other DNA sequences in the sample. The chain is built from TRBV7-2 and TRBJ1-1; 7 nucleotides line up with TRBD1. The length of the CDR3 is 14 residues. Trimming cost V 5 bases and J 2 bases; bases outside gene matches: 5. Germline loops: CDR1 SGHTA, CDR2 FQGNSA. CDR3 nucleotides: TGTGCCAGCAGCCCAGGGACAGCCAACACTGAAGCTTTCTTT. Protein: CASSPGTANTEAFF.

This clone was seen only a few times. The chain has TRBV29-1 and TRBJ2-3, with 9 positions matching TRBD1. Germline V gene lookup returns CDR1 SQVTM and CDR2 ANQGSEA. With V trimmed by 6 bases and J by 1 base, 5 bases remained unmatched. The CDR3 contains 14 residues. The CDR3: CSVARDRGTDTQYF. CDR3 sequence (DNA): TGCAGCGTCGCCCGGGACAGGGGCACAGATACGCAGTATTTT.

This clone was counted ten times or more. The CDR3 DNA is TGTGCCAGCAGCTTTGCCCTCAGGGGAGGTGACACTGAAGCTTTCTTT. This codes for CASSFALRGGDTEAFF. V gene TRBV5-6 combines with J gene TRBJ1-1; perhaps TRBD1 as D (6 bases). The CDR3 runs to 16 residues. The V and J ends lost 2 bases and 3 bases respectively, with 17 bases between them. Germline V gene data show CDR1 as SGHDT and CDR2 as YYEEEE.

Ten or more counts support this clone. CDR3 DNA: TGTGCCAGCAGTTTCGGGCAGGGTTATGGGAACACTGAAGCTTTCTTT. Translated: CASSFGQGYGNTEAFF. The V gene is TRBV27, the J gene TRBJ1-1; a weak D match, TRBD1 (5 bases). V was shortened by 3 bases and J by 1 base, with 15 bases between the two germline ends. The germline V gene has CDR1 MNHEY and CDR2 SMNVEV (reference sequence). The CDR3 runs 16 residues.

The CDR3 is CASASTTGLYEQYF. Here the CDR3 DNA reads TGTGCCAGCGCCTCGACTACAGGGCTGTACGAGCAGTACTTC. The chain links TRBV2 to TRBJ2-7; the D gene is possibly TRBD1 (6 bases). Germline CDR1 is SNHLY and CDR2 is FYNNEI. Trimming pared 8 bases from V and 4 bases from J, leaving 18 bases between. This CDR3 contains 14 residues.

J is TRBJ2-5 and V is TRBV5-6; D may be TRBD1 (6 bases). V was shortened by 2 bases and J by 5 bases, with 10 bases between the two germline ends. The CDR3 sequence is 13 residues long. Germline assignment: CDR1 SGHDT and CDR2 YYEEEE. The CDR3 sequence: CASSLQGFETQYF. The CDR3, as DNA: TGTGCCAGCAGCTTACAGGGCTTCGAGACCCAGTACTTC.

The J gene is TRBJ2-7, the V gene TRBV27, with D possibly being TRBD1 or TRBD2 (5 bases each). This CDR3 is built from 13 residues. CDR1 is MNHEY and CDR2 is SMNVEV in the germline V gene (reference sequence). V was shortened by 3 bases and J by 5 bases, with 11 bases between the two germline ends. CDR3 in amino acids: CASSLGRTDEQYF. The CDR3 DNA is TGTGCCAGCAGTTTGGGACGGACCGACGAGCAGTACTTC.

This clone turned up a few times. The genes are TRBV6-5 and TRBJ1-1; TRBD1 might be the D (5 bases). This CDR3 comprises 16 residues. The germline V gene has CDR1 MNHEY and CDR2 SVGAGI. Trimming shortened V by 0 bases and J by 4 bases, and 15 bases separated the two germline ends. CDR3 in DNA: TGTGCCAGCAGTTACTCGAGTTTCCAGGGAGGCACTGAAGCTTTCTTT. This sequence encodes CASSYSSFQGGTEAFF.

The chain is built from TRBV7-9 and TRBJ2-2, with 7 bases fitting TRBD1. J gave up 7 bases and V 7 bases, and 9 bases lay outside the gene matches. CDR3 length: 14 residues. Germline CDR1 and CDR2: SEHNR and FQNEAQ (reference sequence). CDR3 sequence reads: CASTFDRDYGELFF. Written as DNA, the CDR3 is TGTGCCAGCACCTTCGACAGGGATTACGGGGAGCTGTTTTTT.

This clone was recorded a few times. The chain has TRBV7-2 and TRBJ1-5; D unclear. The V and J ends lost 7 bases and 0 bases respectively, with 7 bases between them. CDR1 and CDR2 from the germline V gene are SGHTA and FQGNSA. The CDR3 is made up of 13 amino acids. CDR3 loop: CASNHYSNQPQHF. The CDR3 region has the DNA TGTGCCAGCAACCACTATAGCAATCAGCCCCAGCATTTT.

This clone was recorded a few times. The CDR3 sequence: CASSLKAGTGANSPLHF. CDR3 DNA: TGTGCCAGCAGTTTAAAAGCCGGGACAGGGGCCAATTCACCCCTCCACTTT. The J gene is TRBJ1-6, the V gene TRBV27; TRBD1 agrees at 10 bases. Germline trimming cut 2 bases from V and 7 bases from J; bases unmatched to any gene: 8. Germline V gene lookup returns CDR1 MNHEY and CDR2 SMNVEV (reference sequence). This CDR3 contains 17 residues.